The 22 T cell receptor beta chains reported below all come from one sample, sequenced in a study of blood T cell repertoires in COVID-19. Produced via immunoSEQ multiplex PCR; TCRdb's table is partial and in-frame only. The sample yields around 230,000 clones, around four fifths seen once. The source material was PBMCs or T cells enriched from blood (not recorded which). The receptors were gathered from a man in his forties who had recovered from COVID-19.

The J gene is TRBJ1-2, the V gene TRBV28; the D gene is possibly TRBD1 (6 bases). CDR3 size: 16 residues. The germline V gene has CDR1 MDHEN and CDR2 SYDVKM. Deletions cut 7 bases from V and 3 bases from J, with 21 bases between. In DNA form, the CDR3 reads TGTGCCAGCACCATACCGCCACAACAGGGCCACTATGGCTACACCTTC. Translating it yields CASTIPPQQGHYGYTF.

This clone was observed a few times. The CDR3 region is CASSQGQSNQPQHF. The CDR3 DNA follows: TGTGCCAGCAGCCAGGGACAGAGCAATCAGCCCCAGCATTTT. The rearrangement links TRBV7-2 to TRBJ1-5; 7 bases agree with TRBD1. The CDR3 covers 14 residues. V shed 5 bases and J 1 base; nucleotides not matched to a gene: 2. Germline assignment: CDR1 SGHTA and CDR2 FQGNSA.

The J gene is TRBJ1-5, the V gene TRBV4-2; TRBD1 matches 8 bases. The CDR3 runs 18 residues. Germline CDR1 reads LGHNA; CDR2 reads YNFKEQ. The junction had 11 bases not matched to a gene; V was cut back by 0 bases and J by 4 bases. The CDR3 region is CASSQDPRGQARNQPQHF. CDR3 nucleotide sequence: TGTGCCAGCAGCCAAGATCCCAGGGGGCAAGCCCGGAATCAGCCCCAGCATTTT.

This chain joins TRBV7-3 and TRBJ2-3; tentatively, D is TRBD1 (5 bases). Germline loops: CDR1 SGHTA, CDR2 FQGTGA. The CDR3 is 13 amino acids. Trimming removed 2 bases from V and 6 bases from J, with 9 bases in between. CDR3 sequence reads: CASSLEGVDTQYF. Written as DNA, the CDR3 is TGTGCCAGCAGCTTAGAAGGGGTGGATACGCAGTATTTT.

A single count supports this clone. The V gene is TRBV5-4, the J gene TRBJ2-7, with 14 bases matching TRBD2. The germline V gene has CDR1 SGHNT and CDR2 YYREEE (reference sequence). V shed 7 bases and J 3 bases; nucleotides not matched to a gene: 12. The CDR3 is 17 amino acids. For the CDR3, the DNA is TGTGCCAGCGGGACAGGACTAGCGGGGGGCGGGGACTACGAGCAGTACTTC. It is translated as CASGTGLAGGGDYEQYF.

Notes on this clone: This CDR3 is also generated by other DNA sequences in the sample. The V gene is TRBV28, the J gene TRBJ2-1; tentatively, D is TRBD1 (6 bases). V lost 5 bases to trimming and J lost 0 bases, with 11 bases between them. CDR1 is MDHEN and CDR2 is SYDVKM in the germline V gene. The CDR3 consists of 15 residues. The CDR3 DNA follows: TGTGCCAGCAGTGCACAGGGAAGCTCCTACAATGAGCAGTTCTTC. This translates into CASSAQGSSYNEQFF.

The rearrangement uses TRBV28 and TRBJ1-5; possibly TRBD1 for D (6 bases). The CDR3 loop spans 15 amino acids. V lost 5 bases, J lost 4 bases, and 15 bases lay in between. Germline V CDR1 and CDR2: MDHEN, SYDVKM. The CDR3 here is CASSPSLGQNQPQHF. DNA of the CDR3: TGTGCCAGCAGTCCCTCCCTCGGACAGAATCAGCCCCAGCATTTT.

The chain uses TRBV30 and TRBJ1-4, with D unresolved. Germline CDR1 GTSNPN, CDR2 SVGIG (reference sequence). Trimming removed 2 bases from V and 8 bases from J, with 12 bases in between. The CDR3 covers 13 residues. The chain's CDR3 is CAWSLTGKEKLFF. The CDR3 DNA sequence: TGTGCCTGGAGTCTGACCGGGAAAGAAAAACTGTTTTTT.

The chain employs TRBV3-1 (or the pseudogene TRBV3-2) and TRBJ2-7; weak D call: TRBD2 (6 bases). The length of the CDR3 is 12 residues. The germline V and J ends were trimmed by 3 bases and 6 bases, with 9 bases remaining between them. CDR1 is LGHDT, CDR2 YNNKEL, per germline (reference sequence). The CDR3 region is CASSHLEGEQYF. CDR3 DNA sequence: TGTGCCAGCAGCCACTTGGAGGGCGAGCAGTACTTC.

The chain employs TRBV15 and TRBJ2-7; 9 nucleotides agree with TRBD2. The ends lost 3 bases at V and 4 bases at J; junction bases unmatched: 4. In germline, CDR1 is LNHNV, CDR2 YYDKDF (reference sequence). CDR3 size: 14 residues. The CDR3 protein is CATSSPGLAYEQYF. CDR3 nucleotides: TGTGCCACCAGCAGTCCGGGACTAGCTTACGAGCAGTACTTC.

V and J are TRBV9 and TRBJ1-6; 7 bases align to TRBD1. The junction had 3 bases not matched to a gene; V was cut back by 0 bases and J by 6 bases. This CDR3 is 15 amino acids long. CDR1 and CDR2 (germline): SGDLS, YYNGEE. The CDR3 nucleotides are TGTGCCAGCAGCGTAGGGAGACAGGGTAATTCACCCCTCCACTTT. Encoded protein: CASSVGRQGNSPLHF.

Only one count was recorded for this clone. The chain couples TRBV5-5 to TRBJ1-3, with 8 bases aligning to TRBD1. The CDR3 spans 15 residues. Trimming cost V 4 bases and J 6 bases; bases outside gene matches: 9. CDR1 SGHKS and CDR2 YYEKEE come from the germline V gene (reference sequence). This chain's CDR3 is CASSQSGQGANTIYF. DNA for the CDR3: TGTGCCAGCAGCCAAAGTGGGCAGGGGGCAAACACCATATATTTT.

A single count supports this clone. The chain employs TRBV7-9 and TRBJ1-3; D call uncertain. Germline CDR1 and CDR2: SEHNR and FQNEAQ (reference sequence). Trimming left V 4 bases short and J 0 bases short, with 13 bases between. The CDR3 consists of 16 residues. DNA for the CDR3: TGTGCCAGCAGCTCGGTCGGGGTCTACTCTGGAAACACCATATATTTT. Protein product: CASSSVGVYSGNTIYF.

The chain carries TRBV5-5 and TRBJ2-2, with 12 bases that match TRBD2. The CDR3 consists of 16 residues. CDR1 is SGHKS and CDR2 is YYEKEE in the germline V gene (reference sequence). V trimming: 4 bases; J trimming: 6 bases; junction bases outside the gene matches: 7. CDR3 sequence reads: CASSHPLAGGAGELFF. As DNA, the CDR3 is TGTGCCAGCAGCCATCCGCTAGCGGGAGGGGCCGGGGAGCTGTTTTTT.

The rearrangement joins TRBV11-3 to TRBJ1-1; 7 bases fit TRBD1. Germline loops: CDR1 SGHNT, CDR2 YENEEA. The V segment lost 5 bases and the J segment 9 bases; nucleotides outside the gene matches: 9. There are 13 residues in the CDR3. The CDR3, as DNA: TGTGCCAGCAGCCTAAGGGGACAGCACAAAGCTTTCTTT. Translated, it gives CASSLRGQHKAFF.

The V call is TRBV24-1, the J call TRBJ2-5, with 8 bases lining up with TRBD1. The CDR3 extends over 15 amino acids. After removal of 4 bases from V and 4 bases from J, the junction contained 7 bases not matched to a gene. Germline V gene data show CDR1 as KGHDR and CDR2 as SFDVKD. CDR3 in amino acids: CATSDPGQGGETQYF. The CDR3 region has the DNA TGTGCCACCAGTGACCCAGGACAGGGAGGAGAGACCCAGTACTTC.

This clone was observed a single time. This sequence joins TRBV2 and TRBJ1-2; 7 nucleotides match TRBD1. The V segment lost 5 bases and the J segment 4 bases; nucleotides outside the gene matches: 7. Germline CDR1 and CDR2: SNHLY and FYNNEI. The CDR3 runs to 14 residues. CDR3 amino acids: CASSLLRDSYGYTF. The DNA of the CDR3 is TGTGCCAGCAGTCTCCTTCGGGACAGCTATGGCTACACCTTC.

This clone showed up just a few times. The J gene is TRBJ2-3, the V gene TRBV27, with 7 nucleotides matching TRBD2. Germline-derived CDR1 and CDR2 are MNHEY and SMNVEV (reference sequence). With V trimmed by 1 base and J by 2 bases, 15 bases remained unmatched. CDR3 length equals 19 residues. The CDR3 protein is CASSLFGPSWSGVTDTQYF. The CDR3 region has the DNA TGTGCCAGCAGTTTATTCGGTCCCTCTTGGAGCGGGGTCACAGATACGCAGTATTTT.

V gene TRBV29-1 combines with J gene TRBJ1-3, with TRBD1 as a possible D gene (5 bases). The germline V and J ends were trimmed by 5 bases and 2 bases, with 10 bases remaining between them. CDR1 is SQVTM, CDR2 ANQGSEA, per germline. CDR3 length: 13 amino acids. The CDR3, as DNA: TGCAGCGTTCAACAGGCCACTGGAAACACCATATATTTT. Encoded protein: CSVQQATGNTIYF.

The V call is TRBV7-9, the J call TRBJ2-2, with D perhaps TRBD2 (5 bases). The CDR3 has 12 residues. V lost 9 bases and J 1 base, leaving 6 bases between the germline ends. Germline values: CDR1 SEHNR, CDR2 FQNEAQ (reference sequence). CDR3: CASGGNTGELFF. DNA for the CDR3: TGTGCCAGTGGAGGGAACACCGGGGAGCTGTTTTTT.

The chain has TRBV18 and TRBJ1-4; D unclear. V lost 1 base and J 10 bases, leaving 13 bases between the germline ends. In germline, CDR1 is KGHSH, CDR2 LQKENI. This CDR3 spans 14 amino acids. The CDR3 DNA is TGTGCCAGCTCACCACTTGAAGCGGGCGGAAAACTGTTTTTT. Translation gives CASSPLEAGGKLFF.

J is TRBJ1-2 and V is TRBV12-3 or TRBV12-4, with 8 positions matching TRBD1. The CDR3 extends over 12 amino acids. Unmatched junction bases numbered 5, after V lost 6 bases and J lost 8 bases. The CDR3 spells CASSQGAAGYTF. CDR3 coding DNA: TGTGCCAGCAGCCAGGGGGCGGCGGGCTACACCTTC.